Each of the 14 T cell receptor beta chains below was sequenced from the same sample in a study of human T cells and chemical hapten exposure. The time point here: patch test 1, 2 weeks after DPC sensitization. Described treatment: therapeutic diphenylcyclopropenone sensitization with weekly scalp DPC. One entry per CDR3 protein results from TCRdb running MiXCR on the RACE reads. The sample consists of 95,000 to 150,000 distinct CDR3 sequences, roughly 15% of them appearing once. This material consisted of whole blood, taken in connection with sensitization to the hapten diphenylcyclopropenone (DPC). The receptors derive from a man aged 18-30 years with alopecia areata. Some clones in this sample may be carry-over from other donors' samples.

A few counts support this clonotype. The rearrangement links TRBV5-1 to TRBJ1-4; no reliable D call. Deletions cut 0 bases from V and 8 bases from J, with 17 bases between. This CDR3 spans 16 amino acids. The germline V gene encodes CDR1 SGHRS and CDR2 YFSETQ. The CDR3 DNA sequence: TGCGCCAGCAGCTTGGTAGCCGTAACTAGCCGAGAAAAACTGTTTTTT. Translated, it gives CASSLVAVTSREKLFF.

This chain connects TRBV12-3 or TRBV12-4 to TRBJ1-3; no reliable D call. Trimming left V 8 bases short and J 0 bases short, with 8 bases between. The CDR3 covers 13 residues. The CDR3, as DNA: TGTGCCAGCGTTCAGAGCTCTGGAAACACCATATATTTT. As protein: CASVQSSGNTIYF.

There are many counts of this clonotype. The rearrangement joins TRBV20-1 to TRBJ2-3, with 13 nucleotides matching TRBD2. J lost 2 bases, V lost 1 base, and 3 bases had no gene match. The CDR3 consists of 16 residues. Germline CDR1 is DFQATT and CDR2 is SNEGSKA (reference sequence). CDR3 bases: TGCAGTGCTAGAGGAGGACTAGCGGGGGTCACAGATACGCAGTATTTT. Translated, it gives CSARGGLAGVTDTQYF.

V and J are TRBV11-2 and TRBJ1-2; perhaps TRBD1 as D (6 bases). V lost 0 bases, J lost 4 bases, and 9 bases lay in between. This CDR3 contains 14 residues. The V gene's germline CDR1 is SGHAT and CDR2 FQNNGV. The chain's CDR3 is CASSLEGGAYGYTF. CDR3 nucleotide sequence: TGTGCCAGCAGCTTAGAAGGGGGGGCCTATGGCTACACCTTC.

This chain joins TRBV7-9 and TRBJ2-7, with 9 nucleotides matching TRBD1. V lost 7 bases and J lost 3; bases outside the gene matches: 7. The CDR3 consists of 14 residues. Per germline, CDR1 SEHNR and CDR2 FQNEAQ (reference sequence). The CDR3 sequence is CASTILGQGYEQYF. CDR3 bases: TGTGCCAGCACCATTCTGGGACAGGGCTACGAGCAGTACTTC.

The genes are TRBV20-1 and TRBJ2-3; a possible D gene is TRBD2 (6 bases). Trimming removed 6 bases at V and 2 bases at J, with 18 bases between. Germline lookup yields CDR1 DFQATT and CDR2 SNEGSKA (reference sequence). This CDR3 spans 15 amino acids. DNA for the CDR3: TGCAGTGCATTGAGAGGGACGGGAGACACAGATACGCAGTATTTT. Encoded protein: CSALRGTGDTDTQYF.

The genes are TRBV29-1 and TRBJ1-1; D possibly corresponds to TRBD1 (5 bases). The V and J ends lost 0 bases and 6 bases respectively, with 8 bases between them. Germline V gene sequence: CDR1 SQVTM, CDR2 ANQGSEA. CDR3 size: 12 residues. CDR3: CSVEDQGSEAFF. The CDR3 DNA follows: TGCAGCGTTGAAGACCAGGGTTCTGAAGCTTTCTTT.

The V and J genes are TRBV7-9 and TRBJ2-5; a weak D match, TRBD2 (6 bases). Trimming cost V 0 bases and J 9 bases, with 17 bases left between them. Germline V lookup: CDR1 SEHNR, CDR2 FQNEAQ (reference sequence). CDR3 length equals 15 residues. CDR3 loop: CASSLALPGGSPQYF. The CDR3 nucleotides read TGTGCCAGCAGCTTAGCGCTTCCCGGGGGATCGCCCCAGTACTTC.

CDR3 amino acids: CSASHDSNQPQHF. CDR3 DNA sequence: TGCAGTGCTAGTCACGATAGCAATCAGCCCCAGCATTTT. The chain employs TRBV20-1 and TRBJ1-5, with D uncertain. CDR3 length equals 13 residues. Trimming removed 3 bases at V and 0 bases at J, with 6 bases between. Germline V lookup: CDR1 DFQATT, CDR2 SNEGSKA (reference sequence).

This clonotype was seen a handful of times. V usage is TRBV28 and J usage is TRBJ1-2; maybe TRBD1 (5 bases). The germline V gene encodes CDR1 MDHEN and CDR2 SYDVKM. The CDR3 consists of 13 residues. Deletions cut 7 bases from V and 0 bases from J, with 9 bases between. The chain's CDR3 is CASIDSTNYGYTF. In nucleotides, the CDR3 is TGTGCCAGCATCGACAGTACTAACTATGGCTACACCTTC.

The rearrangement uses TRBV12-3 or TRBV12-4 and TRBJ2-5; TRBD1 aligns across 9 bases. The CDR3 covers 16 residues. The ends lost 5 bases at V and 2 bases at J; junction bases unmatched: 9. This chain's CDR3 is CASSDVWDRDQETQYF. The CDR3 DNA reads as TGTGCCAGCAGTGACGTCTGGGACAGGGATCAAGAGACCCAGTACTTC.

The table lists this clonotype with a few counts. The genes are TRBV5-1 and TRBJ2-1, with D unclear. Germline V gives CDR1 SGHRS, CDR2 YFSETQ. Deletions cut 0 bases from V and 5 bases from J, with 15 bases between. This CDR3 is built from 16 residues. The CDR3 region is CASSLGSGQPNNEQFF. The CDR3 coding sequence is TGCGCCAGCAGCTTGGGGTCAGGCCAGCCGAACAATGAGCAGTTCTTC.

This clonotype appeared a few times. The rearrangement uses TRBV20-1 and TRBJ2-5; D remains unclear. The CDR3 is 11 residues long. The V and J ends lost 6 bases and 4 bases respectively, with 9 bases between them. The germline V gene has CDR1 DFQATT and CDR2 SNEGSKA (reference sequence). Here the CDR3 reads CSANLRETQYF. The CDR3 nucleotides read TGCAGTGCCAATCTAAGAGAGACCCAGTACTTC.

J is TRBJ2-3 and V is TRBV2; D tentatively reads TRBD1 or TRBD2 (5 bases each). Trimming pared 3 bases from V and 1 base from J, leaving 8 bases between. This CDR3 region has 14 residues. Germline V lookup: CDR1 SNHLY, CDR2 FYNNEI. The CDR3 reads CASSDWGRTDTQYF. The CDR3 DNA follows: TGTGCCAGCAGTGATTGGGGACGCACAGATACGCAGTATTTT.